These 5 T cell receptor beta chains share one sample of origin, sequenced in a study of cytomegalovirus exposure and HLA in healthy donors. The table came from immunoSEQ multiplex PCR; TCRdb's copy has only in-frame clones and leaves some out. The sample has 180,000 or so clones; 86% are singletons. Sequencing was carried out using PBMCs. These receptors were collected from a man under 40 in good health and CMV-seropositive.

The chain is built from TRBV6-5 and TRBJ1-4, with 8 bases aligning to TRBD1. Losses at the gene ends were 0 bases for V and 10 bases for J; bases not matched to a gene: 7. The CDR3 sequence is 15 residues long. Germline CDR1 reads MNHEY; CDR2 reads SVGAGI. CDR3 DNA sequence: TGTGCCAGCAGTTACTCGAGACAGGGGAGGGGAAAACTGTTTTTT. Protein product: CASSYSRQGRGKLFF.

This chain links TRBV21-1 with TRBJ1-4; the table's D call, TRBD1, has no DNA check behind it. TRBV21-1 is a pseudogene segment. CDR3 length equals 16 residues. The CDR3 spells CASSKATGETNEKLFF. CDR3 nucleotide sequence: TGTGCCAGCAGCAAAGCAACAGGGGAAACTAATGAAAAACTGTTTTTT.

The CDR3 DNA is TGCGCCAGCAGCCTTCCAGGGGGAAACACCGGGGAGCTGTTTTTT. Its protein product is CASSLPGGNTGELFF. The chain combines TRBV5-1 with TRBJ2-2; 7 bases match TRBD1. V shed 4 bases and J 2 bases; nucleotides not matched to a gene: 5. CDR1 and CDR2 (germline): SGHRS, YFSETQ. The CDR3 consists of 15 residues.

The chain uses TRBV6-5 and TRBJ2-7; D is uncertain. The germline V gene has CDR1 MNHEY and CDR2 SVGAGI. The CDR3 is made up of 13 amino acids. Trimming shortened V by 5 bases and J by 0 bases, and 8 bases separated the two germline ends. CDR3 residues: CASSLGLSYEQYF. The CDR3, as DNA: TGTGCCAGCAGTCTGGGCCTCTCCTACGAGCAGTACTTC.

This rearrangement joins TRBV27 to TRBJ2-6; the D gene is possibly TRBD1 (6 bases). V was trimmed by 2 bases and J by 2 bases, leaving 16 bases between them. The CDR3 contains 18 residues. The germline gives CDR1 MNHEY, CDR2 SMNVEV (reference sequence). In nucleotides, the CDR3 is TGTGCCAGCAGTTTAAGGGGGATTAGCTTCACTGGGGCCAACGTCCTGACTTTC. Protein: CASSLRGISFTGANVLTF.